Sequencing of this T cell receptor (beta chain) was carried out in a study of blood T cell repertoires in COVID-19. This clone has only a few counts. The CDR3 length is 15 residues. The germline V gene has CDR1 MNHEY and CDR2 SVGAGI. V lost 2 bases to trimming and J lost 8 bases; unmatched junction nucleotides: 10. Method: immunoSEQ multiplex PCR; TCRdb's copy keeps in-frame clones and lacks some. This table has approximately 490,000 clones, 87% appearing once. The receptor's source is a woman aged 18-29 years who had recovered from COVID-19. The rearrangement uses TRBV6-5 and TRBJ1-2; TRBD1 aligns across 8 bases. Input material: PBMCs or T cells enriched from blood (not recorded which). CDR3 nucleotide sequence: TGTGCCAGCAGTTACGGCGACAGGGGATTAGAAGGCTACACCTTC. Protein product: CASSYGDRGLEGYTF.